Given below is one T cell receptor beta chain in context. What it binds is unknown. V was shortened by 7 bases and J by 4 bases, with 8 bases between the two germline ends. Germline V gives CDR1 SQVTM, CDR2 ANQGSEA. The CDR3 is made up of 11 amino acids. The data stem from a study of cytomegalovirus exposure and HLA in healthy donors. On the study more broadly: Unique TCRs numbering some 80 million, obtained from HLA-typed donors, made up an early data release.

General study findings and limits: Most subjects had HLA-A and HLA-B alleles reportedly predicted accurately by TCR beta sequences. When a later analysis compared HLA-associated TCR beta chains with equally common others, the HLA-associated chains turned out to be more clonally expanded and to have lower generation probabilities.

PCR used 60 Vbeta primers and 13 Jbeta primers. As processed by the authors: About 10 million shared chains were among about 80 million unique TCR beta chains counted in a later analysis. Generated by immunoSEQ multiplex PCR, the TCRdb table keeps only in-frame clones and is missing some. The DNA was the basis for D and trimming; V, J and clone size are from that table. The repertoire consists of about 62,000 clones, with about 77% occurring once and the leading ten covering roughly 5.3%. What was sequenced was PBMCs. This chain connects TRBV29-1 to TRBJ2-1, with a weak D call TRBD2 (6 bases). This TCR came from a young woman in good health and CMV-seronegative. The CDR3 protein is CSGGGYNEQFF. The CDR3 DNA follows: TGCAGCGGAGGAGGGTACAATGAGCAGTTCTTC.